This T cell receptor beta chain was sequenced in a study of cytomegalovirus exposure and HLA in healthy donors. Notes on the study in general: Segments of the TCR beta V type were, in most cases, productive about 90% or about 30% of the time in an earlier analysis. It has been reported that TCR beta sequences accurately predicted the HLA-A and HLA-B alleles of most subjects. In vitro testing confirmed a few CMV-associated chains as specific for CMV antigens.

It was with 60 Vbeta and 13 Jbeta primers that the PCR ran. Only in-frame clones appear in the TCRdb table, and some are missing; sequencing was by immunoSEQ multiplex PCR. The repertoire holds about 160,000 clones, with roughly 87% as singletons. This CDR3 spans 15 amino acids. CDR1 LNHNV and CDR2 YYDKDF come from the germline V gene (reference sequence). Deletions cut 1 base from V and 6 bases from J, with 13 bases between. With regard to this clone: As yet, its antigen is unknown.

The sample consisted of PBMCs. The clonotype originates from a girl aged 10-17 years in good health and CMV-seropositive. The J gene is TRBJ1-5, the V gene TRBV15; possible D gene TRBD1, 5 bases. This CDR3 reads CATSRGGRGSQPQHF. The CDR3 DNA sequence: TGTGCCACCAGCAGAGGGGGACGGGGGTCTCAGCCCCAGCATTTT.